This T cell receptor (beta chain) emerged from a study of blood T cell repertoires in COVID-19. Background on the study: Samples taken during acute and convalescent COVID-19 were collected in the United States, Italy and Spain. Nucleic acid was either cDNA or gDNA, and it came from T cells, B-cell-depleted T cells, or PBMCs.

The authors' processing: The assay estimated nucleated cells by amplifying reference gene primers. Method: immunoSEQ multiplex PCR; TCRdb's copy keeps in-frame clones and lacks some. For V, J and clone size, that table is used; D and trimming come from the DNA. The repertoire holds around 250,000 clones, with 86% as singletons. Trimming cost V 4 bases and J 3 bases, with 15 bases left between them. CDR1 SGHNT and CDR2 YENEEA come from the germline V gene. The CDR3 spans 15 residues. The chain employs TRBV11-3 and TRBJ2-5, with D tentatively TRBD1 (6 bases). This receptor was identified in a man aged 35 to 55 with active or convalescent COVID-19. Material for sequencing was peripheral blood. This chain's CDR3 is CASSSHVRGKETQYF. CDR3 nucleotides: TGTGCCAGCAGCTCCCATGTTAGGGGGAAAGAGACCCAGTACTTC.